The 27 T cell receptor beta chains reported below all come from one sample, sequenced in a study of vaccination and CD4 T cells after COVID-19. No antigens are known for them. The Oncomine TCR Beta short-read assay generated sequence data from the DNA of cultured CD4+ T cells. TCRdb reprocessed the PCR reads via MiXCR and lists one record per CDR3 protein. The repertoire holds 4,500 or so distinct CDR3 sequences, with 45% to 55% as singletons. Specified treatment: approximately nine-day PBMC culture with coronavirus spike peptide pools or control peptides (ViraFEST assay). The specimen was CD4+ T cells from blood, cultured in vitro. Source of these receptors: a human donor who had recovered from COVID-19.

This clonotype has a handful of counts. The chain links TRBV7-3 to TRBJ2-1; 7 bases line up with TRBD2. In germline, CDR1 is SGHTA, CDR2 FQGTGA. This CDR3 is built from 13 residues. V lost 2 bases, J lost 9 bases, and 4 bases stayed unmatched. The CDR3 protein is CASSLVGGGEQFF. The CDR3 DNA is TGTGCCAGCAGCTTAGTAGGCGGGGGTGAGCAGTTCTTC. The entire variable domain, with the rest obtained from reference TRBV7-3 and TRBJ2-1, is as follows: GAGVSQTPSNKVTEKGKYVELRCDPISGHTALYWYRQSLGQGPEFLIYFQGTGAADDSGLPNDRFFAVRPEGSVSTLKIQRTERGDSAVYLCASSLVGGGEQFFGPGTRLTVL.

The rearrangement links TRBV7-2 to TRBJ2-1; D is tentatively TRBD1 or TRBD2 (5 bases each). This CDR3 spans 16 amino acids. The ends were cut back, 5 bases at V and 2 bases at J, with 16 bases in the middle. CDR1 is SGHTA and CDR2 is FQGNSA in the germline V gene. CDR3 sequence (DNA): TGTGCCAGCAGCCGGACCCGGGACCTAGCCTACAATGAGCAGTTCTTC. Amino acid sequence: CASSRTRDLAYNEQFF.

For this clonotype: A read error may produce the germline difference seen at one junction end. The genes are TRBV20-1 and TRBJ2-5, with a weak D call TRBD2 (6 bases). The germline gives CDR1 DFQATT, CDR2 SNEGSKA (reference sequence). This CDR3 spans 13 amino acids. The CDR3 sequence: CRAVLASQETQYF. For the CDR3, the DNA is TGCCGTGCGGTCCTAGCGAGCCAAGAGACCCAGTACTTC.

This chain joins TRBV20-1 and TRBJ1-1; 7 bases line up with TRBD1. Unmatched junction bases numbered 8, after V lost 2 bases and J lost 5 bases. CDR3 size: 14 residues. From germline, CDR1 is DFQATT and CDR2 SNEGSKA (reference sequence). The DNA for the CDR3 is TGCAGTGCTAGACCACCAGGGGGTTGGACTGAAGCTTTCTTT. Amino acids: CSARPPGGWTEAFF.

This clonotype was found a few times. CDR3 coding DNA: TGTGCCAGCAGTTACTCAACAGGGAATAGGGAGACCCAGTACTTC. Amino acid sequence: CASSYSTGNRETQYF. This chain uses TRBV6-5 with TRBJ2-5, with D possibly being TRBD1 (6 bases). The CDR3 has 15 residues. Trimming removed 0 bases at V and 5 bases at J, with 13 bases between. CDR1 and CDR2 from the germline V gene are MNHEY and SVGAGI.

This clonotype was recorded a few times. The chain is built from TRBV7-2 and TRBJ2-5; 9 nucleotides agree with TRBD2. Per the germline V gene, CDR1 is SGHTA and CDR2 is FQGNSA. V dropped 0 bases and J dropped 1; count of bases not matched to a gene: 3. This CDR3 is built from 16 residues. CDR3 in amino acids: CASSLASGGIQETQYF. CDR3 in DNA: TGTGCCAGCAGCTTAGCGAGCGGGGGGATCCAAGAGACCCAGTACTTC.

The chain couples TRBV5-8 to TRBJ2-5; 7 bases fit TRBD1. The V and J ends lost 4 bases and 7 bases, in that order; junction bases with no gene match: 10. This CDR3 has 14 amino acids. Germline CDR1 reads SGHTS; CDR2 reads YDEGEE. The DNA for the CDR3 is TGTGCCAGCAGCCTCTGGCAGGGGGTTTTGACCCAGTACTTC. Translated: CASSLWQGVLTQYF.

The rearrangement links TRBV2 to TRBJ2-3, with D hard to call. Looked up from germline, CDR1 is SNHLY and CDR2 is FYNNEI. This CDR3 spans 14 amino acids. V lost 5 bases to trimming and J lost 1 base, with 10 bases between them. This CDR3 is CASSPRTGTDTQYF. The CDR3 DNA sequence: TGTGCCAGCAGTCCCCGAACCGGCACAGATACGCAGTATTTT.

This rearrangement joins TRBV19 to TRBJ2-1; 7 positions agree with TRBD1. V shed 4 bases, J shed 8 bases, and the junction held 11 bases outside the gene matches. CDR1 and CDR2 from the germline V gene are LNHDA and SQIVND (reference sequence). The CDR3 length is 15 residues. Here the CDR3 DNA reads TGTGCCAGTAGTAGACGACAGGGTGGCCGGGATGAGCAGTTCTTC. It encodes CASSRRQGGRDEQFF.

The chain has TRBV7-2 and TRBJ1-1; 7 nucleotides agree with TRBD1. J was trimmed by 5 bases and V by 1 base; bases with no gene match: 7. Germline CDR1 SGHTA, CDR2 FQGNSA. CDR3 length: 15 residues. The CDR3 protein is CASSLDRGGRTEAFF. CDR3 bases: TGTGCCAGCAGCTTAGACAGGGGAGGGAGAACTGAAGCTTTCTTT. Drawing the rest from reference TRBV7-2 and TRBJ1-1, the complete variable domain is GAGVSQSPSNKVTEKGKDVELRCDPISGHTALYWYRQSLGQGLEFLIYFQGNSAPDKSGLPSDRFSAERTGGSVSTLTIQRTQQEDSAVYLCASSLDRGGRTEAFFGQGTRLTVV.

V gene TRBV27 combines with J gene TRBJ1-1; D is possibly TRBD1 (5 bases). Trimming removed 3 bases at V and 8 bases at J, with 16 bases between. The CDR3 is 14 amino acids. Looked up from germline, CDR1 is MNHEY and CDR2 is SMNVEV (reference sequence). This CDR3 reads CASSLGPGGLEAFF. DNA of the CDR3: TGTGCCAGCAGTTTGGGGCCCGGTGGCTTAGAAGCTTTCTTT.

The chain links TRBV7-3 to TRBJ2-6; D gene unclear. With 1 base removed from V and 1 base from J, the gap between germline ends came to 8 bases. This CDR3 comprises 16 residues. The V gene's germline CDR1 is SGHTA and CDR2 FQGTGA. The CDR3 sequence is CASSLIAGSGANVLTF. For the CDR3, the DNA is TGTGCCAGCAGCTTAATCGCCGGTTCTGGGGCCAACGTCCTGACTTTC.

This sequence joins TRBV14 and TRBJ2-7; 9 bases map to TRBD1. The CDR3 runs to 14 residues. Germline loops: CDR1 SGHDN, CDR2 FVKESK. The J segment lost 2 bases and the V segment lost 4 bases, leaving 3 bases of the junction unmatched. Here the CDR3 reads CASSPQGAAYEQYF. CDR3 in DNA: TGTGCCAGCAGCCCACAGGGGGCGGCCTACGAGCAGTACTTC.

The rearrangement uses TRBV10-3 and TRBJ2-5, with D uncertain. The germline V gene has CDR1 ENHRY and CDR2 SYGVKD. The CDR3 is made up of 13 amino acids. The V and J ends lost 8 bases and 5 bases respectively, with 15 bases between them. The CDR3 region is CAIGNSARETQYF. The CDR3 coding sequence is TGTGCCATCGGTAACTCTGCCCGGGAGACCCAGTACTTC.

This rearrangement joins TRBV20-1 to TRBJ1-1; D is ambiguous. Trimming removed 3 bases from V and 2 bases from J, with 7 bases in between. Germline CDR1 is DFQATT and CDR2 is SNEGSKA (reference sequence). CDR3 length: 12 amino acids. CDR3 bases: TGCAGTGCTAGCGGACCTAACACTGAAGCTTTCTTT. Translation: CSASGPNTEAFF.

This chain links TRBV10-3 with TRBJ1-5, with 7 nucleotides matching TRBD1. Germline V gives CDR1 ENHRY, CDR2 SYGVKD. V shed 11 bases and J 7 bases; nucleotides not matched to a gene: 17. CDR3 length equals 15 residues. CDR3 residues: CASSVTGLGGQPQHF. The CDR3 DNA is TGTGCCTCCTCCGTGACAGGGCTAGGCGGCCAGCCCCAGCATTTT.

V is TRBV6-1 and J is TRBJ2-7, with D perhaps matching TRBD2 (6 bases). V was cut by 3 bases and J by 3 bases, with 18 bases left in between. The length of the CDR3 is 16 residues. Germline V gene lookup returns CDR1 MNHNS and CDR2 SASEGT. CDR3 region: CASSEGVPGGIYEQYF. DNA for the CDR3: TGTGCCAGCAGTGAGGGGGTGCCTGGCGGGATCTACGAGCAGTACTTC.

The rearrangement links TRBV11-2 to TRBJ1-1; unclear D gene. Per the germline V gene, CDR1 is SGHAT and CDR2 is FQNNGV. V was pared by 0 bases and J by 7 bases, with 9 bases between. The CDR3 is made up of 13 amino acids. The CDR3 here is CASSLDRTVEAFF. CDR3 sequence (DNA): TGTGCCAGCAGCTTAGACAGGACGGTTGAAGCTTTCTTT.

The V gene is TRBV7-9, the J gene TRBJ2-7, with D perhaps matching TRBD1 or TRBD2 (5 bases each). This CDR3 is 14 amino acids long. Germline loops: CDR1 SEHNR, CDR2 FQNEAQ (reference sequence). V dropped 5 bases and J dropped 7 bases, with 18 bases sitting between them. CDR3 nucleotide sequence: TGTGCCAGCAGCCCGACGGGGCCTTTAGGAGAGCAGTACTTC. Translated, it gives CASSPTGPLGEQYF.

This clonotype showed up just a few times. The CDR3 region has the DNA TGTGCCAGCAGCTTCAGTTTAGGGGAGACCCAGTACTTC. Protein: CASSFSLGETQYF. This chain joins TRBV7-2 and TRBJ2-5; no clear D gene. From germline, CDR1 is SGHTA and CDR2 FQGNSA. With 3 bases removed from V and 5 bases from J, the gap between germline ends came to 10 bases. The CDR3 loop spans 13 amino acids.

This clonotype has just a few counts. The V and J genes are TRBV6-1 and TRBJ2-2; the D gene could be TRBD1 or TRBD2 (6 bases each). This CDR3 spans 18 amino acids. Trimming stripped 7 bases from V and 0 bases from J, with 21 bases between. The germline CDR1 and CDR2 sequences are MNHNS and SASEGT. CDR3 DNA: TGTGCCAGCACCCGGGGGCCAGCACCCTTCGCGAACACCGGGGAGCTGTTTTTT. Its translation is CASTRGPAPFANTGELFF.

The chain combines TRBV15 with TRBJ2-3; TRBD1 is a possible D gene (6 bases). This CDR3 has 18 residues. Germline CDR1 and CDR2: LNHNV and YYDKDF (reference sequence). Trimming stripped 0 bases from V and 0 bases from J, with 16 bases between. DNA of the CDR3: TGTGCCACCAGCAGAGATCAATATACAGGGAGAAGCACAGATACGCAGTATTTT. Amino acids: CATSRDQYTGRSTDTQYF.

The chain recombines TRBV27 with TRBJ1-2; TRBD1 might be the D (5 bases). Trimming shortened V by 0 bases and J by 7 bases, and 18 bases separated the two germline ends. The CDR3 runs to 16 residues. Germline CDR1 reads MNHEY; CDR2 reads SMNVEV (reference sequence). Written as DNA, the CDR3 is TGTGCCAGCAGTTTATCGTGGCAGGGCGGGTTCTTTGGCTACACCTTC. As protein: CASSLSWQGGFFGYTF.

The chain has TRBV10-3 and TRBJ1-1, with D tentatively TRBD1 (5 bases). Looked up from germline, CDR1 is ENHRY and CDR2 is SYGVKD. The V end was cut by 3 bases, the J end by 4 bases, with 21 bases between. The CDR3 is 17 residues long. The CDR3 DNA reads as TGTGCCATCAGTGACAATATACAACCAAGACAGAGCACTGAAGCTTTCTTT. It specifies CAISDNIQPRQSTEAFF.

DNA for the CDR3: TGTGCCAGCAGCTTAACAGGGCTAGACACTGAAGCTTTCTTT. Protein product: CASSLTGLDTEAFF. The V and J genes are TRBV7-3 and TRBJ1-1; D is unresolved. The germline gives CDR1 SGHTA, CDR2 FQGTGA. CDR3 length: 14 residues. The ends were cut back, 0 bases at V and 3 bases at J, with 8 bases in the middle.

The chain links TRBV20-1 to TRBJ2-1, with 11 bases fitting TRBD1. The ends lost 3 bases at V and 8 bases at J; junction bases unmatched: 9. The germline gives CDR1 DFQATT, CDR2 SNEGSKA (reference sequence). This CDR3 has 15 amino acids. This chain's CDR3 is CSARGRDRGSYEQFF. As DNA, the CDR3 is TGCAGTGCTAGGGGGAGGGACAGGGGGTCCTATGAGCAGTTCTTC.

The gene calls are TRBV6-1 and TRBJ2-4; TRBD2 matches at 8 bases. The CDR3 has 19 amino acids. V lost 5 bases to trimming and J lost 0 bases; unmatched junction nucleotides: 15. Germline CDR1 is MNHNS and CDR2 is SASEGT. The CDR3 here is CASSHPGLGAKLAKNIQYF. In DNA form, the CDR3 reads TGTGCCAGCAGTCACCCGGGACTAGGGGCCAAACTAGCCAAAAACATTCAGTACTTC.